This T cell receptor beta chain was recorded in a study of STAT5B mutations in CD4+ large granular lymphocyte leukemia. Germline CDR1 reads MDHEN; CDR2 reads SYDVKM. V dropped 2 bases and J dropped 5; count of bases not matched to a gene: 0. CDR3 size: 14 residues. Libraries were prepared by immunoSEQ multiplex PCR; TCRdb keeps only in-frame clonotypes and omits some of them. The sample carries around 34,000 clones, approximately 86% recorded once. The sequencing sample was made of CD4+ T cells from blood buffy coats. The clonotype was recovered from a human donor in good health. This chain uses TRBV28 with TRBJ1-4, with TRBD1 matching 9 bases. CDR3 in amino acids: CASSLGQGNEKLFF. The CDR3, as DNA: TGTGCCAGCAGTTTAGGACAGGGGAATGAAAAACTGTTTTTT.